These T cell receptor beta chains were read from a single sample in a study of T cell responses to AZD1222 COVID-19 vaccine. Profiled with immunoSEQ multiplex PCR; TCRdb holds only in-frame clones, not every one. The data show roughly 110,000 clones, approximately 90% seen once. This specimen consisted of peripheral blood, obtained on day 0 of AZD1222 vaccination. The receptors shown here come from an adult in good health. CDR3s include the opening cysteine and the closing phenylalanine or tryptophan. The D gene is left open where the match is weak. Clone size is shown for a subset of rows, as once, few, many or a class of expanded clone.

d_call: TRBD2; v_call: TRBV11-2; j_call: TRBJ2-5; clone_size: -; cdr3_aa: CASSSPHGRGVQETQYF; cdr3_nt: TGTGCCAGCAGCTCACCTCACGGGCGGGGGGTTCAAGAGACCCAGTACTTC
d_call: -; v_call: TRBV7-3; j_call: TRBJ1-1; clone_size: few; cdr3_aa: CASRDSSNTEAFF; cdr3_nt: TGTGCCAGCAGGGACAGTTCCAACACTGAAGCTTTCTTT
d_call: -; v_call: TRBV7-3; j_call: TRBJ2-5; clone_size: -; cdr3_aa: CASSLTLVQSRETQYF; cdr3_nt: TGTGCCAGCAGCTTAACGTTGGTTCAGTCACGGGAGACCCAGTACTTC
d_call: -; v_call: TRBV7-2; j_call: TRBJ2-1; clone_size: once; cdr3_aa: CASSPTWVTGNEQFF; cdr3_nt: TGTGCCAGCAGCCCAACGTGGGTAACCGGGAATGAGCAGTTCTTC
d_call: -; v_call: TRBV27; j_call: TRBJ1-2; clone_size: few; cdr3_aa: CASSPLGTLFIDGYTF; cdr3_nt: TGTGCCAGCAGTCCCCTAGGGACCTTGTTTATAGATGGCTACACCTTC
d_call: TRBD1; v_call: TRBV29-1; j_call: TRBJ1-1; clone_size: -; cdr3_aa: CSADRATNTEAFF; cdr3_nt: TGCAGCGCCGACAGGGCTACGAACACTGAAGCTTTCTTT
d_call: -; v_call: TRBV6-2/TRBV6-3; j_call: TRBJ2-7; clone_size: few; cdr3_aa: CASSYSPSTNVWLEQYF; cdr3_nt: TGTGCCAGCAGTTACAGCCCCTCTACGAATGTCTGGCTCGAGCAGTACTTC
d_call: TRBD1; v_call: TRBV28; j_call: TRBJ1-1; clone_size: -; cdr3_aa: CASSWGQKAFF; cdr3_nt: TGTGCCAGCAGCTGGGGACAGAAAGCTTTCTTT
d_call: -; v_call: TRBV18; j_call: TRBJ1-1; clone_size: -; cdr3_aa: CASSPPVNTEAFF; cdr3_nt: TGTGCCAGCTCACCACCAGTGAACACTGAAGCTTTCTTT
d_call: TRBD1; v_call: TRBV7-6; j_call: TRBJ2-7; clone_size: -; cdr3_aa: CASSSDREREQYF; cdr3_nt: TGTGCCAGCAGCTCGGACAGGGAGCGCGAGCAGTACTTC